This entry lists 6 T cell receptor beta chains sequenced from one sample in a study of shared clonotypes between healthy human individuals. Some clones are missing from TCRdb's copy, which holds only in-frame ones; the method was immunoSEQ multiplex PCR. The sample has under 2,000,000 clones, 85% to 95% seen once. Positive CCR7 selection of CD45RO-negative cells yielded the naive CD8 cells, and terminally differentiated effector memory CD45RA+ cells were excluded. Sequencing was carried out using naive CD8+ T cells sorted from blood. These receptors originate from a young man in good health.

This chain joins TRBV6-5 and TRBJ2-2; TRBD1 agrees at 7 bases. The CDR3 contains 14 residues. Trimming cost V 5 bases and J 4 bases; bases outside gene matches: 4. Germline V gene lookup returns CDR1 MNHEY and CDR2 SVGAGI. CDR3 sequence (DNA): TGTGCCAGCAGTCCGGGACAGACCACCGGGGAGCTGTTTTTT. This sequence encodes CASSPGQTTGELFF.

For the CDR3, the DNA is TGCGCCAGCAGCCAAGATGCTGGACTAGCGGAACGTTACAATGAGCAGTTCTTC. This encodes CASSQDAGLAERYNEQFF. This chain connects TRBV4-3 to TRBJ2-1; 10 bases line up with TRBD2. Germline assignment: CDR1 LGHNA and CDR2 YSLEER. The CDR3 has 18 residues. V lost 0 bases, J lost 4 bases, and 9 bases stayed unmatched.

This rearrangement joins TRBV19 to TRBJ1-1; D unresolved. The germline V and J ends were trimmed by 7 bases and 3 bases, with 12 bases remaining between them. CDR1 is LNHDA, CDR2 SQIVND, per germline (reference sequence). The CDR3 spans 13 residues. CDR3 loop: CASILDGYTEAFF. The DNA of the CDR3 is TGTGCCAGTATTTTGGACGGATACACTGAAGCTTTCTTT.

The chain joins TRBV30 to TRBJ2-5; TRBD2 aligns across 9 bases. The CDR3 consists of 14 residues. Trimming cost V 0 bases and J 5 bases; bases outside gene matches: 4. CDR1 is GTSNPN and CDR2 is SVGIG in the germline V gene (reference sequence). CDR3 residues: CAWSVGTSSETQYF. CDR3 nucleotides: TGTGCCTGGAGTGTCGGGACTAGCTCCGAGACCCAGTACTTC.

The CDR3 is CATSPQGGTETQYF. The CDR3 DNA reads TGTGCCACCAGCCCTCAGGGGGGCACGGAGACCCAGTACTTC. The chain uses TRBV15 and TRBJ2-5; weak D call: TRBD1 (7 bases). Germline CDR1 LNHNV, CDR2 YYDKDF (reference sequence). Trimming removed 5 bases at V and 5 bases at J, with 15 bases between. The CDR3 contains 14 residues.

The rearrangement joins TRBV28 to TRBJ2-3; 7 nucleotides line up with TRBD2. V dropped 11 bases and J dropped 1; count of bases not matched to a gene: 18. The length of the CDR3 is 17 residues. From germline, CDR1 is MDHEN and CDR2 SYDVKM. CDR3 region: CAPLRIRLALRTDTQYF. As DNA, the CDR3 is TGTGCCCCCCTAAGGATCCGACTAGCTCTGCGCACAGATACGCAGTATTTT.